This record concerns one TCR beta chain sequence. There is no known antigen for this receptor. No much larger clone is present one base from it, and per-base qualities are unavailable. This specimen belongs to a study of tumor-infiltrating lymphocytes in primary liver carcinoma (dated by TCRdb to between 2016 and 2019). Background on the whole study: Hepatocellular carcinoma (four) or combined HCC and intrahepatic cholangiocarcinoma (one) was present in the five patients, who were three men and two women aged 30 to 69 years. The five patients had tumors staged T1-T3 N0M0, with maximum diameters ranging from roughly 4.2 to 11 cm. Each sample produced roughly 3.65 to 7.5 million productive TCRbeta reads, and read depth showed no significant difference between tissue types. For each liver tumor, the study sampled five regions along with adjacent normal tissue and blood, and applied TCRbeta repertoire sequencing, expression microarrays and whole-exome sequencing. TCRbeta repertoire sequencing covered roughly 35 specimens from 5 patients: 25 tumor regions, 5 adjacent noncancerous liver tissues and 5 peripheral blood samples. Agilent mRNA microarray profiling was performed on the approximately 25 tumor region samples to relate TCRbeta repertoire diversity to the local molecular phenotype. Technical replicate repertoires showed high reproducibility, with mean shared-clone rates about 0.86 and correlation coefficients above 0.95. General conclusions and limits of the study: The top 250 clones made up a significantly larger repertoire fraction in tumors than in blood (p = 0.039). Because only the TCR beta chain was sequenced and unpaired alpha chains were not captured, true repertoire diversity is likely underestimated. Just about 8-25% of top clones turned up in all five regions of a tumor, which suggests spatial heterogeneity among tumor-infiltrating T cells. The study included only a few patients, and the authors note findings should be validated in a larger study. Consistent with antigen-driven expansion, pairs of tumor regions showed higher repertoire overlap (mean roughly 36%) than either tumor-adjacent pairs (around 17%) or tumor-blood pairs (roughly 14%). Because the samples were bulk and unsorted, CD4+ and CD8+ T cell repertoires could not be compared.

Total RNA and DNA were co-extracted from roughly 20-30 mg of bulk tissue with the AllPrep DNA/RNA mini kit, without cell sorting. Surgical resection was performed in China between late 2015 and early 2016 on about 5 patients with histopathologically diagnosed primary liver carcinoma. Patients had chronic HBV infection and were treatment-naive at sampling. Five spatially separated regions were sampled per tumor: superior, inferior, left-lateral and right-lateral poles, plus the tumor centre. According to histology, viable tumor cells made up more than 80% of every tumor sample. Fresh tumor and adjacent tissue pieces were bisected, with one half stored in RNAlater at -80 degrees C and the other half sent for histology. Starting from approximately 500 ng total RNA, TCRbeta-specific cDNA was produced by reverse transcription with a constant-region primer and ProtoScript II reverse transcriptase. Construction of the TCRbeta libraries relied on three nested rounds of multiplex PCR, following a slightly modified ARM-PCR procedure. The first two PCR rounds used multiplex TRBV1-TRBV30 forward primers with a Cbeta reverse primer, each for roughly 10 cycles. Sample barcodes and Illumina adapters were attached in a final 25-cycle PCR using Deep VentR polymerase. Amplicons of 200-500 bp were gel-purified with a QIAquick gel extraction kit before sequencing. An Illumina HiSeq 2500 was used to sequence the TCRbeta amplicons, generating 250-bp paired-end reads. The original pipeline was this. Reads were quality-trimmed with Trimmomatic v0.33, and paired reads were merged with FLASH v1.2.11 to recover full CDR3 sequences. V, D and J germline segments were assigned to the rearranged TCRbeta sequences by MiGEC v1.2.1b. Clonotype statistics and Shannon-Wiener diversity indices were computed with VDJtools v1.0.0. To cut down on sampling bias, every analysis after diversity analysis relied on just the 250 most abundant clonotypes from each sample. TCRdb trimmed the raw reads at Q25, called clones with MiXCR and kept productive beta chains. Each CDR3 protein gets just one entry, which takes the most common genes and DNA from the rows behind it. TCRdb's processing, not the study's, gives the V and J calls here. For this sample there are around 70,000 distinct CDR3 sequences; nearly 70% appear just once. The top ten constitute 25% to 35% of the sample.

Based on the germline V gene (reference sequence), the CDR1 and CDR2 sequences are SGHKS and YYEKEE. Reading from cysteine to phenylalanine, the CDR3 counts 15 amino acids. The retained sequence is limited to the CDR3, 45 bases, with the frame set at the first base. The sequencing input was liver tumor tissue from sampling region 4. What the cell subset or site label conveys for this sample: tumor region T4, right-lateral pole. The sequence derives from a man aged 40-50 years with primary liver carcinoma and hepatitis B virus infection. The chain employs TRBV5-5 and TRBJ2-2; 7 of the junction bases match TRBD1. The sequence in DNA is TGTGCTATCGGTCCCCCAGGGGGTGACACCGGGGAGCTGTTTTTT. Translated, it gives CAIGPPGGDTGELFF. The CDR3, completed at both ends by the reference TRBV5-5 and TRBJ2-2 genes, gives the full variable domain DAGVTQSPTHLIKTRGQQVTLRCSPISGHKSVSWYQQVLGQGPQFIFQYYEKEERGRGNFPDRFSARQFPNYSSELNVNALLLGDSALYLCAIGPPGGDTGELFFGEGSRLTVL.